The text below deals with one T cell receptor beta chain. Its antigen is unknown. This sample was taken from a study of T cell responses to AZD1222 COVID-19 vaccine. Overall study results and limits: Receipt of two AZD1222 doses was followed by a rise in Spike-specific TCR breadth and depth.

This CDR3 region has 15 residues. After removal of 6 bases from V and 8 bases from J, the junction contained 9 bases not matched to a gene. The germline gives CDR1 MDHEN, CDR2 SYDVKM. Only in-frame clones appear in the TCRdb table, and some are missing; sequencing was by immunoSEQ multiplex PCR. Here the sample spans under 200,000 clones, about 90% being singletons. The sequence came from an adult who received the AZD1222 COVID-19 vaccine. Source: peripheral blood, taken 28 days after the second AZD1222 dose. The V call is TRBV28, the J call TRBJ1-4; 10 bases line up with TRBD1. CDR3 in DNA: TGTGCCAGCAGACCTTCCGGGACAGGGGTGGAAAAACTGTTTTTT. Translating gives CASRPSGTGVEKLFF.